This T cell receptor beta chain was captured by sequencing in a study of cytomegalovirus exposure and HLA in healthy donors. General observations from the study: A later look showed TCR association rates differing by HLA locus, highest for DRB1 and lowest for HLA-C.

Researchers ran the PCR with 60 Vbeta and 13 Jbeta primers. Repertoires were generated with immunoSEQ multiplex PCR, while TCRdb's copy carries only in-frame clones and drops some. The top ten clones hold around 22% of a sample with 80,000 or so clones, around 68% of them seen once. Germline V gene sequence: CDR1 MDHEN, CDR2 SYDVKM. Trimming stripped 7 bases from V and 0 bases from J, with 10 bases between. This CDR3 spans 14 amino acids. This clone was recorded a few times. The antigen remains undetermined. Specimen: PBMCs. The origin of this receptor is a man under 40 in good health and CMV-seropositive. The V and J genes are TRBV28 and TRBJ1-3, with D unclear. The CDR3 reads CASIPGLSGNTIYF. DNA of the CDR3: TGTGCCAGCATTCCGGGTCTCTCTGGAAACACCATATATTTT.